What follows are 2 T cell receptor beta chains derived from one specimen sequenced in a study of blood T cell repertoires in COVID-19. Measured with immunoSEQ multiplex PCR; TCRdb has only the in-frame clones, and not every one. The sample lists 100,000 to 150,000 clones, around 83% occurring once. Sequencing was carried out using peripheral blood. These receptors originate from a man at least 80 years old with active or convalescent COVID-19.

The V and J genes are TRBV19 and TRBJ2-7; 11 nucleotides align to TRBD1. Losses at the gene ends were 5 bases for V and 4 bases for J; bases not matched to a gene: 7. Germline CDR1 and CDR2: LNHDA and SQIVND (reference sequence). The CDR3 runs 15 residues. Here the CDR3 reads CASSSGQGAGYEQYF. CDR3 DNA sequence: TGTGCCAGTAGTTCCGGACAGGGGGCAGGGTACGAGCAGTACTTC.

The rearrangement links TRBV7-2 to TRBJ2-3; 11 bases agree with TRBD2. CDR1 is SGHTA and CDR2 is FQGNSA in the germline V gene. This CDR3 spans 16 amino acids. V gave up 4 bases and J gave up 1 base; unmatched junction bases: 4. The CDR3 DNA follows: TGTGCCAGCAGCTCTATAGCGGGGGGGGGCACAGATACGCAGTATTTT. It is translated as CASSSIAGGGTDTQYF.